The 9 T cell receptor beta chains below were found in one sample sequenced in a study of breast tumors, draining lymph nodes, adjacent tissues. TCRdb called the multiplex PCR reads again in MiXCR, with one record for every CDR3 protein. The sample lists just under 65,000 distinct CDR3 sequences; around 60% were seen once. Sequenced: breast tumor tissue. These receptors came from a female donor with breast cancer. Some clones in this sample may be carry-over from other donors' samples.

Many counts were recorded for this clonotype. A read error may be the cause here, since a much bigger clone is one base away. The chain is built from TRBV20-1 and TRBJ2-6; D might be TRBD1 (5 bases). From germline, CDR1 is DFQATT and CDR2 SNEGSKA (reference sequence). CDR3 length: 16 amino acids. This CDR3 is CSAIYNRISAANVLTF. In DNA, the CDR3 is TGCAGTGCTATATATAACAGGATTTCTGCGGCCAACGTCCTGACTTTC.

J is TRBJ1-5 and V is TRBV7-2; 7 nucleotides match TRBD1. The V gene's germline CDR1 is SGHTA and CDR2 FQGNSA. Trimming removed 5 bases from V and 0 bases from J; junction bases left unmatched: 7. The CDR3 has 16 residues. CDR3 sequence reads: CASSIKTGISNQPQHF. CDR3 sequence (DNA): TGTGCCAGCAGCATAAAGACAGGGATTAGCAATCAGCCCCAGCATTTT. The full variable domain, with the rest looked up from reference TRBV7-2 and TRBJ1-5, is GAGVSQSPSNKVTEKGKDVELRCDPISGHTALYWYRQSLGQGLEFLIYFQGNSAPDKSGLPSDRFSAERTGGSVSTLTIQRTQQEDSAVYLCASSIKTGISNQPQHFGDGTRLSIL.

The V call is TRBV19, the J call TRBJ2-2; D uncertain. The CDR3 spans 13 residues. Per germline, CDR1 LNHDA and CDR2 SQIVND (reference sequence). Trimming pared 9 bases from V and 7 bases from J, leaving 15 bases between. The CDR3, as DNA: TGTGCCAGCTCCCTCCGGCTGGACGGGGAGCTGTTTTTT. It translates to CASSLRLDGELFF. The full variable domain, rest sourced from reference TRBV19 and TRBJ2-2, is DGGITQSPKYLFRKEGQNVTLSCEQNLNHDAMYWYRQDPGQGLRLIYYSQIVNDFQKGDIAEGYSVSREKKESFPLTVTSAQKNPTAFYLCASSLRLDGELFFGEGSRLTVL.

The CDR3: CASSETQGAGGELFF. Here the CDR3 DNA reads TGTGCCAGCAGTGAAACTCAGGGGGCTGGCGGGGAGCTGTTTTTT. V gene TRBV2 combines with J gene TRBJ2-2, with TRBD1 matching 8 bases. Losses at the gene ends were 2 bases for V and 7 bases for J; bases not matched to a gene: 6. Germline CDR1 SNHLY, CDR2 FYNNEI. The CDR3 covers 15 residues.

CDR3 coding DNA: TGCAGCGCGAACAGTGTCCCTTTTAGAGTGGCTATATTCTTATGTGCTAACTATGGCTACACCTTC. It yields the protein CSANSVPFRVAIFLCANYGYTF. The chain joins TRBV29-1 to TRBJ1-2, with D unclear. From germline, CDR1 is SQVTM and CDR2 ANQGSEA. The CDR3 spans 22 residues. The ends were cut back, 7 bases at V and 0 bases at J, with 39 bases in the middle.

This clonotype appeared once. V gene TRBV7-2 combines with J gene TRBJ1-4; no reliable D call. There are 15 residues in the CDR3. Germline V gene data show CDR1 as SGHTA and CDR2 as FQGNSA. Trimming pared 6 bases from V and 10 bases from J, leaving 21 bases between. In DNA form, the CDR3 reads TGTGCCAGCAGTGAAGCGGGAGAAGGAGGATCAAAACTGTTTTTT. This sequence encodes CASSEAGEGGSKLFF.

The genes are TRBV27 and TRBJ2-1, with 8 nucleotides matching TRBD2. The CDR3 has 19 amino acids. Germline CDR1 MNHEY, CDR2 SMNVEV (reference sequence). V lost 1 base and J lost 3; bases outside the gene matches: 14. The CDR3 sequence: CASSLLGTSPGGLYNEQFF. The CDR3 nucleotides are TGTGCCAGCAGTTTATTGGGGACGTCCCCGGGAGGGCTCTACAATGAGCAGTTCTTC.

This rearrangement joins TRBV19 to TRBJ1-1; a possible D gene is TRBD1 (5 bases). Germline assignment: CDR1 LNHDA and CDR2 SQIVND (reference sequence). This CDR3 has 14 residues. V lost 8 bases, J lost 6 bases, and 19 bases lay in between. This CDR3 is CASRTGGSRPEAFF. CDR3 bases: TGTGCCAGTCGTACTGGGGGGTCTCGCCCTGAAGCTTTCTTT.

In its sample, this clonotype was seen once. A read error is likely, as this CDR3 ends without the conserved phenylalanine or tryptophan. Because the CDR3's place on the DNA is in doubt, the DNA is left out and the CDR3 is given as listed by TCRdb. The genes are TRBV14 and TRBJ1-6; TRBD1, the D gene given by the table, was not confirmed from the DNA. CDR1 SGHDN and CDR2 FVKESK come from the germline V gene. Inclusive of both ends, the CDR3 amounts to 14 amino acids. Here the CDR3 reads CASSQRRDNSPLPL.